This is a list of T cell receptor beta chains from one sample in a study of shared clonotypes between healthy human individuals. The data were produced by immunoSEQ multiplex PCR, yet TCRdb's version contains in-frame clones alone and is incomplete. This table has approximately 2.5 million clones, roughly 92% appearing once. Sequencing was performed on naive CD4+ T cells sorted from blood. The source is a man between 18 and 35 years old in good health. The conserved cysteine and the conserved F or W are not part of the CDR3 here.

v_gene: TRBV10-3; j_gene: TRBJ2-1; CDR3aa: ATQDSGGLSDEQF
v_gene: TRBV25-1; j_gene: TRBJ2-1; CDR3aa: ASSPGLPNEQF
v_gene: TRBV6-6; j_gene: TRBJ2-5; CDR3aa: ASSNGLGAARETQY
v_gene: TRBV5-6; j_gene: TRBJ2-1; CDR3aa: ASGILGVGRELSNEQF
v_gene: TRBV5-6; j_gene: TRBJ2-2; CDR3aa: ASSFGTLNTGELF
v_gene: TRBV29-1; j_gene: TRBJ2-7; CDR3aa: SAGRGPPSYEQY
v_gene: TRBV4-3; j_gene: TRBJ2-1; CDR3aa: ASSLRWSPPGNEQF
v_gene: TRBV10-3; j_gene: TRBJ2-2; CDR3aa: AIKAGATGELF
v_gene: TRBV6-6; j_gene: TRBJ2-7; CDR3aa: ASSHRDSFLEQY
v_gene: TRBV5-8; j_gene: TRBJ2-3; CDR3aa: ASSFEGGPGTDTQY
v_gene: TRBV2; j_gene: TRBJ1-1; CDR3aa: ASSEGAIRNTEAF
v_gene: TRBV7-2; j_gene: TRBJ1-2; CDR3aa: ASTLGRMNYGYT
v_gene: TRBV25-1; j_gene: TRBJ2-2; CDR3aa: ASSVTGGNAGELF
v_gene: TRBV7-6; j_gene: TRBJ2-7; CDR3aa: ASSQNPYEQY
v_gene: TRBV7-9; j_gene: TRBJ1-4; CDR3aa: ASSPHEGSTNEKLF
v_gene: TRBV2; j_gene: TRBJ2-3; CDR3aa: ASSFTDTQY
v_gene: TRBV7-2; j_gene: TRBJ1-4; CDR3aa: ASSLRGGTNEKLF
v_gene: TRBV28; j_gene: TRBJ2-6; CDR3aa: ASSPPGKPGANVLT
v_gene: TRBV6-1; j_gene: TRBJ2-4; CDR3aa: ASRTGEKNIQY
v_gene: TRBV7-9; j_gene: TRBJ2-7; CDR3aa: ASSLSLAGSAYEQY
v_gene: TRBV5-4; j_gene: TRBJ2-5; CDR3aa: ASSLTGGETQY
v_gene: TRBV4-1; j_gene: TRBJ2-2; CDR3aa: ASSQGYRDRNTGELF
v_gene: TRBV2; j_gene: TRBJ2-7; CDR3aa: ASRGTGAYEQY
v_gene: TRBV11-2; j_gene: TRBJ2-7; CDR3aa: ASRRTSGRYEQY
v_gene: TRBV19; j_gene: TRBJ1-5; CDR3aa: ASSIEEPQPQH
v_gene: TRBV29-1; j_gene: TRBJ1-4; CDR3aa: SVRTNEKLF
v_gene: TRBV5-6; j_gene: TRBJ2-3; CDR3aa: ASSYPSPPDTQY
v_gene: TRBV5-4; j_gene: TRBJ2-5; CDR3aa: ASSTLAGETQY
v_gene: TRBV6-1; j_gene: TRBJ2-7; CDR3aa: ATGGQGIRWEQY
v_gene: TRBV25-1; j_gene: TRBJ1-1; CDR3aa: ASSTDRGGTEAF
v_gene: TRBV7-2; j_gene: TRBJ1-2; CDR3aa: ASSLFTDRVYGYT
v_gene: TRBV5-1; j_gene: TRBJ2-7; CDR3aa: ASSSGTSGGASYEQY
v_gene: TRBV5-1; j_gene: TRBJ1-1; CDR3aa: ASSRRGSGNTEAF
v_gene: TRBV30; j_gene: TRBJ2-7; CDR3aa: AWTLLAGESYEQY
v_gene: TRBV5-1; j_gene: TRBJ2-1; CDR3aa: ASSLGQGVYNEQF
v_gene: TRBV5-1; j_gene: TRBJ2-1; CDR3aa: ASSPQAGRGYNEQF
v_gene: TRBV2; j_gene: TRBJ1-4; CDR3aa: ASIERDRVNEKLF
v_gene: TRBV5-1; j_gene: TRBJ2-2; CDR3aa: ASSAGPLTGELF
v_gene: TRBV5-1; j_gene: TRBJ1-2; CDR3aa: ASSLSDNRGYT
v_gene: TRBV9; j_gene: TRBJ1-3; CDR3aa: ASSVGGEGRTPGNTIY
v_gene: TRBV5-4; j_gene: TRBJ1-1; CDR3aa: ASSSYRGRGTEAF
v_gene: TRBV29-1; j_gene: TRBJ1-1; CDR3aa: SVAGSNPEAF
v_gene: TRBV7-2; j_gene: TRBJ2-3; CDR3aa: ASSLDGRATDTQY
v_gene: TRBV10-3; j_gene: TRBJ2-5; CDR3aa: AISDRTSWTQY
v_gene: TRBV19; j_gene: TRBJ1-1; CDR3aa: ASSIVRLGNTEAF
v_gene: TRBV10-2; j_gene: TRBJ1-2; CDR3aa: ASSEYQFYT
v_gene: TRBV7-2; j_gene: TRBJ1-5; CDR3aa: ASSLGLDQPQH
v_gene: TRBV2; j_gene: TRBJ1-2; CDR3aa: ASSPAGNGGYT
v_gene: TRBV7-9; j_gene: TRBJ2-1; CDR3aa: ASSLQVGDEQF
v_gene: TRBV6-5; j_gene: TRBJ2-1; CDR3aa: ASRESSGSIHEQF
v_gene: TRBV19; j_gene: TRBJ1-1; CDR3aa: ASSGARNTEAF
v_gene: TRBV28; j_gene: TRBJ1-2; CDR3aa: ASSFDRGSSYGYT
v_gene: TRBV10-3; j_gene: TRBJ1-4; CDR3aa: AISPGRLTSWVVGEKLF
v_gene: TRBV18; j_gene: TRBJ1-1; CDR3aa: ASSPGTVTFEAF